This entry lists 20 T cell receptor beta chains sequenced from one sample in a study of blood T cells in healthy people across ages. A second about 7 to 11 cycle PCR used barcoded and J-beta primers. TCRdb re-derived calls from the 5' RACE reads in MiXCR, one entry per CDR3 protein. The profile shows 1,800,000 or so distinct CDR3 sequences, 35% to 50% of them singletons. Sequenced: blood. The origin of the receptors is a human donor in good health.

The V and J genes are TRBV5-6 and TRBJ2-3; no clear D gene. This CDR3 contains 15 residues. Germline CDR1 reads SGHDT; CDR2 reads YYEEEE. V was clipped by 0 bases and J by 4 bases, with 12 bases between them. CDR3 region: CASSLDYRRADTQYF. CDR3 nucleotides: TGTGCCAGCAGCTTGGACTACCGACGGGCAGATACGCAGTATTTT.

As for this clonotype: One end of the junction fails to match germline, which may point to a read error. This chain connects TRBV13 to TRBJ2-5; 8 positions match TRBD1. The end of the DNA is better explained by TRBJ2-7, so the J call may be wrong. This CDR3 has 15 amino acids. CDR1 and CDR2 from the germline V gene are PRHDT and FYEKMQ (reference sequence). The CDR3 reads CAGSPTRDRPYEQYF. For the CDR3, the DNA is TGTGCCGGCAGCCCAACCCGGGACAGGCCCTACGAGCAGTACTTC.

The chain has TRBV5-1 and TRBJ2-7, with 7 bases fitting TRBD1. With V trimmed by 4 bases and J by 5 bases, 6 bases remained unmatched. The CDR3 is 13 residues long. Germline CDR1 is SGHRS and CDR2 is YFSETQ. CDR3 DNA sequence: TGCGCCAGCAGCACAGGGGCAGGGAACGAGCAGTACTTC. It specifies CASSTGAGNEQYF.

This rearrangement joins TRBV4-3 to TRBJ2-7; 10 nucleotides match TRBD1. The CDR3 has 15 amino acids. From germline, CDR1 is LGHNA and CDR2 YSLEER. V shed 0 bases, J shed 5 bases, and the junction held 4 bases outside the gene matches. This CDR3 reads CASSQDRDRGNEQYF. CDR3 DNA: TGCGCCAGCAGCCAAGATCGGGACAGGGGAAACGAGCAGTACTTC.

This clonotype was recorded a few times. The chain links TRBV7-9 to TRBJ2-1, with 8 bases that match TRBD2. The trim removed 4 bases at V and 7 bases at J, leaving 6 bases unmatched. The CDR3 runs to 14 residues. The germline gives CDR1 SEHNR, CDR2 FQNEAQ (reference sequence). The CDR3 sequence is CASSYRGGSNEQFF. The CDR3, as DNA: TGTGCCAGCAGCTACCGCGGGGGGTCTAATGAGCAGTTCTTC.

In its sample, this clonotype was seen once. The chain uses TRBV4-3 and TRBJ1-2; TRBD1 aligns across 9 bases. This CDR3 comprises 18 residues. CDR1 is LGHNA and CDR2 is YSLEER in the germline V gene. The V and J ends lost 2 bases and 0 bases, in that order; junction bases with no gene match: 10. The CDR3 reads CASSQQFGQGRSNYGYTF. The DNA for the CDR3 is TGCGCCAGCAGCCAACAATTCGGACAGGGGCGCTCTAACTATGGCTACACCTTC.

A word on this clonotype: One end of the junction varies from germline; a read error may be responsible. The rearrangement links TRBV7-2 to TRBJ2-1; TRBD2 agrees at 8 bases. Germline CDR1 SGHTA, CDR2 FQGNSA. CDR3 length: 16 amino acids. The DNA for the CDR3 is TGTGCCAGCAGCTTACACGGGGGGGCGGCCTACAGTGAGCAGTTCTTC. It codes for CASSLHGGAAYSEQFF.

This clonotype showed up just a few times. V usage is TRBV6-2 or TRBV6-3 and J usage is TRBJ1-2; D is uncertain. This CDR3 is built from 13 residues. V was pared by 8 bases and J by 5 bases, with 15 bases between. CDR1 and CDR2 (germline): MNHEY, SVGEGT. The CDR3: CASGPTWEYGYTF. The DNA for the CDR3 is TGTGCCAGCGGTCCCACCTGGGAATATGGCTACACCTTC.

This rearrangement joins TRBV12-3 or TRBV12-4 to TRBJ2-7, with 14 nucleotides matching TRBD2. Trimming took 6 bases from V and 2 from J; bases not matched to a gene: 6. The CDR3 is made up of 16 amino acids. DNA of the CDR3: TGTGCCAGCAGCTTTGGGACTAGCGGGAGACCCTACGAGCAGTACTTC. Encoded protein: CASSFGTSGRPYEQYF.

This clonotype was recorded a few times. The chain employs TRBV20-1 and TRBJ2-7, with 7 positions matching TRBD1. CDR3 length: 15 amino acids. The V and J ends lost 0 bases and 2 bases, in that order; junction bases with no gene match: 7. The germline V gene has CDR1 DFQATT and CDR2 SNEGSKA (reference sequence). The CDR3 sequence is CSARDRRGGTYEQYF. The CDR3 coding sequence is TGCAGTGCTAGAGACAGGAGAGGGGGCACCTACGAGCAGTACTTC.

The genes are TRBV6-6 and TRBJ2-3; possibly TRBD2 for D (8 bases). The CDR3 consists of 16 residues. Germline CDR1 and CDR2: MNHNY and SVGAGI (reference sequence). Trimming removed 6 bases at V and 1 base at J, with 17 bases between. Here the CDR3 DNA reads TGTGCCAGCAGCATACAGGGGCGGGGGGGCACAGATACGCAGTATTTT. It yields the protein CASSIQGRGGTDTQYF.

The V and J genes are TRBV4-3 and TRBJ2-5; a weak D match, TRBD1 (5 bases). V was clipped by 1 base and J by 2 bases, with 17 bases between them. This CDR3 is built from 17 residues. CDR1 is LGHNA and CDR2 is YSLEER in the germline V gene. The CDR3 is CASSQAYLGQLQETQYF. DNA for the CDR3: TGCGCCAGCAGCCAAGCATATCTGGGGCAGCTTCAAGAGACCCAGTACTTC.

Concerning this clonotype itself: Compared with germline, one end of the junction differs, possibly owing to a read error. The gene calls are TRBV7-6 and TRBJ2-7; possible D gene TRBD2, 6 bases. CDR1 is SGHVS, CDR2 FNYEAQ, per germline. The CDR3 totals 15 residues. The CDR3 protein is CDSSSGLPDTFEQYF. The CDR3 DNA reads as TGTGACAGCAGCTCGGGACTTCCAGACACATTTGAGCAGTACTTC.

The rearrangement uses TRBV7-2 and TRBJ1-2, with TRBD1 identical over 9 bases. V shed 2 bases, J shed 6 bases, and the junction held 13 bases outside the gene matches. Germline lookup yields CDR1 SGHTA and CDR2 FQGNSA. This CDR3 has 17 amino acids. The CDR3 sequence is CASSLRSAGQGNDGYTF. The CDR3, as DNA: TGTGCCAGCAGCTTAAGAAGTGCGGGACAGGGCAATGATGGCTACACCTTC.

This chain links TRBV18 with TRBJ2-7; 7 positions agree with TRBD2. The J segment lost 4 bases and the V segment lost 1 base, leaving 4 bases of the junction unmatched. Germline assignment: CDR1 KGHSH and CDR2 LQKENI. This CDR3 spans 14 amino acids. This chain's CDR3 is CASSPREGNYEQYF. The CDR3 bases are TGTGCCAGCTCACCACGGGAGGGGAATTACGAGCAGTACTTC.

In this sample, this clonotype turned up a few times. The V gene is TRBV4-3, the J gene TRBJ2-3; 11 bases map to TRBD2. CDR3 length: 16 amino acids. The germline V gene encodes CDR1 LGHNA and CDR2 YSLEER. The junction had 8 bases not matched to a gene; V was cut back by 4 bases and J by 5 bases. The CDR3 coding sequence is TGCGCCAGCAGCCTACTTAGCGGGGGGGAAATAGATACGCAGTATTTT. Its protein product is CASSLLSGGEIDTQYF.

As to this clonotype: The junction departs from the called germline gene at one end, perhaps through a read error. V and J are TRBV7-8 and TRBJ2-7; TRBD1 matches 8 bases. This CDR3 contains 14 residues. Germline V gives CDR1 SGHVS, CDR2 FQNEAQ. CDR3: CASNLGQGGHEQYF. CDR3 coding DNA: TGTGCCAGCAACTTAGGACAGGGCGGTCACGAGCAGTACTTC.

The genes are TRBV20-1 and TRBJ1-4, with D hard to call. In germline, CDR1 is DFQATT, CDR2 SNEGSKA (reference sequence). This CDR3 region has 16 residues. With 0 bases removed from V and 5 bases from J, the gap between germline ends came to 16 bases. The CDR3: CSARDLVREENEKLFF. CDR3 sequence (DNA): TGCAGTGCTAGAGATCTCGTGAGGGAGGAGAATGAAAAACTGTTTTTT.

CDR3 nucleotides: TGTGCCACCAGCAGAGATAAAGTCTCACAGTACTTC. This sequence encodes CATSRDKVSQYF. The rearrangement links TRBV15 to TRBJ2-7, with unresolved D. The CDR3 totals 12 residues. Trimming cost V 0 bases and J 10 bases, with 10 bases left between them. The germline V gene encodes CDR1 LNHNV and CDR2 YYDKDF (reference sequence). The whole variable domain, filled in from reference TRBV15 and TRBJ2-7, reads DAMVIQNPRYQVTQFGKPVTLSCSQTLNHNVMYWYQQKSSQAPKLLFHYYDKDFNNEADTPDNFQSRRPNTSFCFLDIRSPGLGDTAMYLCATSRDKVSQYFGPGTRLTVT.

This clonotype has just a few counts. V usage is TRBV7-2 and J usage is TRBJ2-3; D ambiguous. The CDR3 runs 14 residues. The V end was cut by 5 bases, the J end by 2 bases, with 11 bases between. Germline V CDR1 and CDR2: SGHTA, FQGNSA. As DNA, the CDR3 is TGTGCCAGCAGCCGGGCAGCTAACACAGATACGCAGTATTTT. Its translation is CASSRAANTDTQYF.